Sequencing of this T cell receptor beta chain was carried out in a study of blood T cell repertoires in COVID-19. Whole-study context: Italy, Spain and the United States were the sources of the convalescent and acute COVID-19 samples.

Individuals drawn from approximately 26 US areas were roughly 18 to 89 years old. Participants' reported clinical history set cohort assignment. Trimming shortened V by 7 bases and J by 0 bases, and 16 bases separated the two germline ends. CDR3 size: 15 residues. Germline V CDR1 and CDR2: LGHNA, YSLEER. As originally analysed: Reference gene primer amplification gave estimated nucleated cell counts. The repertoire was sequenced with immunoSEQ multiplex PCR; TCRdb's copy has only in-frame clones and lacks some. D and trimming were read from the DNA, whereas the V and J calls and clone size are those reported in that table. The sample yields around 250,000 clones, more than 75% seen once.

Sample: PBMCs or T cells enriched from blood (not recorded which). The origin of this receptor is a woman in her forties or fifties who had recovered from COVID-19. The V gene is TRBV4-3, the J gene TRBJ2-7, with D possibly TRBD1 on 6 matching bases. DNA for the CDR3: TGCGCCAGCACCTTCCAGGGGACACCCTCCTACGAGCAGTACTTC. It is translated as CASTFQGTPSYEQYF.